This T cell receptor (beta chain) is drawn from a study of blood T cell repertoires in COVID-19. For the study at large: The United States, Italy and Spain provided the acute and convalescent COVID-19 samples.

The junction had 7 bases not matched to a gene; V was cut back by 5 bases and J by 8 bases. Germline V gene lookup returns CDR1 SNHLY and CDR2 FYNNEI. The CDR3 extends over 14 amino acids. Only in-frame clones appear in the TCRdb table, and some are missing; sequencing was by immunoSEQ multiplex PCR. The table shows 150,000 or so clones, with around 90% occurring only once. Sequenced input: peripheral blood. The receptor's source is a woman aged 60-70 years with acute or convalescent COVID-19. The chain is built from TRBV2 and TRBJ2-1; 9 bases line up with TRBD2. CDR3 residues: CASSHGTSIDEQFF. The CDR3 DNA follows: TGTGCCAGCAGTCATGGGACTAGCATCGATGAGCAGTTCTTC.